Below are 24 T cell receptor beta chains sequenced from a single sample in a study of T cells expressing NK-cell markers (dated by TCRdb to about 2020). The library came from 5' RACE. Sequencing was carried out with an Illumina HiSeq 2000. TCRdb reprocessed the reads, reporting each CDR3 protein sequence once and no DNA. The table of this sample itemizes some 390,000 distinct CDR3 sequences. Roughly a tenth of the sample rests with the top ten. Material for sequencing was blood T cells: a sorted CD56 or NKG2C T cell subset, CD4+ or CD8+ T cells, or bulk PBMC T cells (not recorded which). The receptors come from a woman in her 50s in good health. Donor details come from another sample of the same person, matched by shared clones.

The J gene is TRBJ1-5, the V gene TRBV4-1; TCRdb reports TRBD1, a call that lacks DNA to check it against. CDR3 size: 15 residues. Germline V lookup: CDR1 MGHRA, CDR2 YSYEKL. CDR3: CASSQEDRGFQPQHF.

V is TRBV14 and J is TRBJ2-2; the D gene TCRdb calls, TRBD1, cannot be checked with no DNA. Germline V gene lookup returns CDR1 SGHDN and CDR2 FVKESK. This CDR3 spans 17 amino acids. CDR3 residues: CASSQIAGPGYTGELFF.

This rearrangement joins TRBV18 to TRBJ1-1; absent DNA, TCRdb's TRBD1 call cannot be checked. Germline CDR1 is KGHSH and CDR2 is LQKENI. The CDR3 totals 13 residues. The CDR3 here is CASIPTGGTEAFF.

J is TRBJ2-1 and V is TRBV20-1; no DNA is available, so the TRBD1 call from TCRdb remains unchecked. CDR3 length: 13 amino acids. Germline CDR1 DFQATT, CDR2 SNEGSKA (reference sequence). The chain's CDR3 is CSASGRNYNEQFF.

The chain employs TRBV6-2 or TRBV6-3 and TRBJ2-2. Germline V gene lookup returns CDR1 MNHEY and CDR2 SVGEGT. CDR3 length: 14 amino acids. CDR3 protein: CASSVRTNTGELFF.

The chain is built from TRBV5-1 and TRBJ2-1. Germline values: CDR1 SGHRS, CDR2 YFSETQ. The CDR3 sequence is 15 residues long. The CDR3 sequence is CASSSLWERYNEQFF.

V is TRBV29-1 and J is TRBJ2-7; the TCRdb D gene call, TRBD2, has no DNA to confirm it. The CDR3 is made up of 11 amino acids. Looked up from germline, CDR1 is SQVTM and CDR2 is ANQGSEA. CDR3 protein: CSFSMERQQYF.

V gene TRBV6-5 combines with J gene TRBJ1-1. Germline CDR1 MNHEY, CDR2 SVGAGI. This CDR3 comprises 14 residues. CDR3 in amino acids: CASSQPPKPTEAFF.

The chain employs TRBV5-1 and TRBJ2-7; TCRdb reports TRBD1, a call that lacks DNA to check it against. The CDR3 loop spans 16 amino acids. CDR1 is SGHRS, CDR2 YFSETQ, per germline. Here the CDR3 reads CASSSGAQGFTYEQYF.

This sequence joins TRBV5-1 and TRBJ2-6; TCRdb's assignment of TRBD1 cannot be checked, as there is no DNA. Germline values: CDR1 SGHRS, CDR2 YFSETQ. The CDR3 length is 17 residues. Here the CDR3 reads CASSLLPSGAGANVLTF.

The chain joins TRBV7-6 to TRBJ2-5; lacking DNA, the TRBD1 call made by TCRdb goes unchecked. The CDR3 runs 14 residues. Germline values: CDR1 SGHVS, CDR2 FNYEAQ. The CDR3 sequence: CASSLRGGQASQYF.

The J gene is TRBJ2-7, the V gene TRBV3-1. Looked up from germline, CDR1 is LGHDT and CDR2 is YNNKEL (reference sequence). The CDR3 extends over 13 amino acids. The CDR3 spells CASSQGRPTRQYF.

CDR3 residues: CASSYRTGTGISGAFF. The chain couples TRBV5-6 to TRBJ1-1; TCRdb indicates TRBD1, and absent DNA this call remains unverified. CDR1 and CDR2 (germline): SGHDT, YYEEEE. There are 16 residues in the CDR3.

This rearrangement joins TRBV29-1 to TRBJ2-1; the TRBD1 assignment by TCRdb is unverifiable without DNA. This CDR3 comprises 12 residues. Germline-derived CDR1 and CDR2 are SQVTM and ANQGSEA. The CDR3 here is CSVEDLRGIQFF.

The CDR3 loop reads CSAREPRDRGYSQHF. The chain has TRBV20-1 and TRBJ1-5; checking the TCRdb D call of TRBD1 is not possible without DNA. CDR1 DFQATT and CDR2 SNEGSKA come from the germline V gene (reference sequence). This CDR3 has 15 amino acids.

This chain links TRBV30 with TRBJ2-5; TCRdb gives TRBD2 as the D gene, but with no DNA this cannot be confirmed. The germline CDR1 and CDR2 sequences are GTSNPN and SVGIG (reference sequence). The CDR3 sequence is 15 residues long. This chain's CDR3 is CAWSVPSGSTETQYF.

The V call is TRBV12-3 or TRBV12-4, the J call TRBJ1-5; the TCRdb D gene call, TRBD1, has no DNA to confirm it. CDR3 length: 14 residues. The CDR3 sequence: CASSTGPQVQPQHF.

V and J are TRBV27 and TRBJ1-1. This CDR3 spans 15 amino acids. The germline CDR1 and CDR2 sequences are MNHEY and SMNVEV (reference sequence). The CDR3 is CASSLRRGLNTEAFF.

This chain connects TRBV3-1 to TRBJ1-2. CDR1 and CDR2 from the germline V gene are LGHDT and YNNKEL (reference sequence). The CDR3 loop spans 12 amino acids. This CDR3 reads CASCSPFYGYTF.

CDR3 loop: CASSEARSSEQYF. J is TRBJ2-7 and V is TRBV2. The germline CDR1 and CDR2 sequences are SNHLY and FYNNEI. This CDR3 region has 13 residues.

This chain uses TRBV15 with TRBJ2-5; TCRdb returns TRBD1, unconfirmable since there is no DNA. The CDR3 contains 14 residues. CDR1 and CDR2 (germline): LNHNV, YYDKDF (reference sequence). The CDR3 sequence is CATSSRGTEETQYF.

This CDR3 reads CASSDGPKSAQYF. This sequence joins TRBV6-4 and TRBJ2-5; TCRdb designates TRBD2, a call that cannot be tested without DNA. CDR1 is MRHNA and CDR2 is SNTAGT in the germline V gene. This CDR3 comprises 13 residues.

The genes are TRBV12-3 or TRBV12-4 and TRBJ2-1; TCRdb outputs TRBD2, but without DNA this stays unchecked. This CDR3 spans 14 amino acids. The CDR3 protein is CASRVGTRDSEQFF.

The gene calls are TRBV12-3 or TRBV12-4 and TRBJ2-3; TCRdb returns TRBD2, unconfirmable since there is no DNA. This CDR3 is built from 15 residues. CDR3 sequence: CASSLVGPSTDTQYF.